The sequence of this TCR beta chain was determined in a study of response to subunit inactivated influenza vaccine. This clonotype was seen only a few times. V was cut by 3 bases and J by 4 bases, with 9 bases left in between. Germline lookup yields CDR1 SGHTA and CDR2 FQGNSA. This CDR3 is built from 14 residues. TCRdb redid the calling of the RT-PCR reads with MiXCR, one entry per CDR3 protein. The sample lists approximately 520,000 distinct CDR3 sequences, more than 15% seen once, with roughly 3.1% in the top ten. This rearrangement joins TRBV7-2 to TRBJ2-2; no clear D. This specimen consisted of CD4+ T cells sorted from PBMCs, obtained 23 months after vaccination. This clonotype was obtained from a man aged 45 to 75 who received an inactivated influenza vaccine. The CDR3, as DNA: TGTGCCAGCAGCTTCCAGAGTTTCACCGGGGAGCTGTTTTTT. The encoded protein is CASSFQSFTGELFF.